Each of the 30 T cell receptor beta chains below was sequenced from the same sample in a study of T cells after yellow fever vaccination. TCRdb redid the calling of the 5' RACE reads with MiXCR, one entry per CDR3 protein. The sample comprises some 220,000 distinct CDR3 sequences, approximately 3% of which are singletons, and 3.2% rests with the top ten. Sequenced here: CD4+ T cells sorted from PBMCs, sampled 10 days after the yellow fever booster vaccination. The receptors shown here come from a man between 18 and 35 years old who received the YFV17D yellow fever vaccine.

This clonotype was observed a handful of times. The chain recombines TRBV29-1 with TRBJ2-7, with 7 bases that match TRBD2. V shed 5 bases, J shed 4 bases, and the junction held 5 bases outside the gene matches. This CDR3 has 12 residues. The germline CDR1 and CDR2 sequences are SQVTM and ANQGSEA. CDR3 amino acids: CSVLGGGYEQYF. Here the CDR3 DNA reads TGCAGCGTTCTGGGCGGGGGTTACGAGCAGTACTTC.

This clonotype was counted ten times or more. The J gene is TRBJ1-1, the V gene TRBV12-3 or TRBV12-4, with unresolved D. The CDR3 contains 13 residues. V was shortened by 9 bases and J by 4 bases, with 15 bases between the two germline ends. The CDR3 nucleotides read TGTGCCAGGAGAGGGCCCTTCCCCACTGAAGCTTTCTTT. Translation gives CARRGPFPTEAFF.

This clonotype appeared many times. The genes are TRBV6-5 and TRBJ2-7; D gene uncertain. There are 11 residues in the CDR3. V lost 6 bases to trimming and J lost 2 bases, with 5 bases between them. Germline values: CDR1 MNHEY, CDR2 SVGAGI. In nucleotides, the CDR3 is TGTGCCAGCAGCTCTGCCTACGAGCAGTACTTC. This gives the protein CASSSAYEQYF.

This clonotype was recorded many times. The chain uses TRBV20-1 and TRBJ2-5, with D perhaps TRBD1 or TRBD2 (5 bases each). CDR3 length: 15 amino acids. Germline values: CDR1 DFQATT, CDR2 SNEGSKA (reference sequence). CDR3 bases: TGCAGCGCAGACCCGGGGCGAGGGAGTCAAGAGACCCAGTACTTC. Translation: CSADPGRGSQETQYF.

A note on this clonotype: A much bigger clone sits one base away, suggesting this may be a read error. The chain couples TRBV28 to TRBJ1-2; D unclear. The CDR3 is made up of 11 amino acids. Germline-derived CDR1 and CDR2 are MDHEN and SYDVKM. The CDR3 reads CASGSNYVYTF. CDR3 DNA sequence: TGTGCCAGCGGGTCTAACTATGTCTACACCTTC.

This clonotype was seen only a few times. The chain recombines TRBV15 with TRBJ1-6; D unclear. This CDR3 comprises 15 residues. Germline CDR1 LNHNV, CDR2 YYDKDF (reference sequence). V shed 4 bases and J shed 10 bases, with 17 bases lying between them. The DNA for the CDR3 is TGTGCCACCAGCAATATACGGGGAGAAGGCTCACCCCTCCACTTT. This sequence encodes CATSNIRGEGSPLHF.

This clonotype was counted ten times or more. The chain is built from TRBV5-1 and TRBJ1-6; 8 bases map to TRBD1. In germline, CDR1 is SGHRS, CDR2 YFSETQ. Trimming cost V 4 bases and J 7 bases; bases outside gene matches: 7. The CDR3 totals 15 residues. The CDR3 nucleotides read TGCGCCAGCAGCGCCGACAGGGGAGGGAATTCACCCCTCCACTTT. This gives the protein CASSADRGGNSPLHF.

The CDR3 coding sequence is TGTGCCAGCAGTATACTAAGCTCTGGGGCCAACGTCCTGACTTTC. The encoded protein is CASSILSSGANVLTF. The chain is built from TRBV9 and TRBJ2-6; no definite D call. Per germline, CDR1 SGDLS and CDR2 YYNGEE. The CDR3 spans 15 residues. Trimming pared 5 bases from V and 0 bases from J, leaving 9 bases between.

This clonotype has a count of ten or more. The rearrangement links TRBV24-1 to TRBJ2-3, with D perhaps being TRBD1 or TRBD2 (5 bases each). CDR3 length equals 16 residues. V lost 3 bases, J lost 0 bases, and 12 bases lay in between. Germline CDR1 reads KGHDR; CDR2 reads SFDVKD. The CDR3 protein is CATSDPGRSSTDTQYF. In DNA, the CDR3 is TGTGCCACCAGTGATCCGGGACGATCCAGCACAGATACGCAGTATTTT.

This clonotype was recorded a few times. The V gene is TRBV20-1, the J gene TRBJ1-2; D possibly corresponds to TRBD1 (6 bases). Germline values: CDR1 DFQATT, CDR2 SNEGSKA (reference sequence). There are 13 residues in the CDR3. Trimming removed 2 bases at V and 2 bases at J, with 9 bases between. The DNA for the CDR3 is TGCAGTGCTAGACAGGGGAACAACTATGGCTACACCTTC. Its translation: CSARQGNNYGYTF.

This clonotype came up many times. The V call is TRBV6-1, the J call TRBJ2-5; D may be TRBD1 (6 bases). Trimming took off 8 bases at V and 2 bases at J, with 21 bases between the two ends. Germline lookup yields CDR1 MNHNS and CDR2 SASEGT. The CDR3 is 16 amino acids. CDR3 in amino acids: CASVLGQGNGQETQYF. In DNA, the CDR3 is TGTGCCAGCGTACTTGGTCAGGGGAACGGTCAAGAGACCCAGTACTTC.

This clonotype was counted a few times. The chain has TRBV29-1 and TRBJ2-7; perhaps TRBD1 as D (5 bases). This CDR3 contains 15 residues. Trimming left V 1 base short and J 4 bases short, with 17 bases between. The germline V gene has CDR1 SQVTM and CDR2 ANQGSEA. DNA of the CDR3: TGCAGCGTTGAAGGTCAGGGTTCAGGAAGTTACGAGCAGTACTTC. This encodes CSVEGQGSGSYEQYF.

Only a few counts were recorded for this clonotype. J is TRBJ2-3 and V is TRBV12-3 or TRBV12-4; possibly TRBD1 or TRBD2 for D (6 bases each). This CDR3 is built from 16 residues. The germline V and J ends were trimmed by 3 bases and 2 bases, with 15 bases remaining between them. In nucleotides, the CDR3 is TGTGCCAGCAGTTTGGGGGGCCGCCTTTTCACAGATACGCAGTATTTT. Amino acids: CASSLGGRLFTDTQYF.

V and J are TRBV5-1 and TRBJ1-2, with 9 positions matching TRBD1. The CDR3 extends over 14 amino acids. The junction had 5 bases not matched to a gene; V was cut back by 0 bases and J by 8 bases. CDR1 and CDR2 from the germline V gene are SGHRS and YFSETQ. The CDR3 here is CASSLGDRAQGYTF. The CDR3 DNA reads as TGCGCCAGCAGCTTGGGGGACAGGGCTCAAGGCTACACCTTC. The variable domain in full, with the rest retrieved from reference TRBV5-1 and TRBJ1-2, is KAGVTQTPRYLIKTRGQQVTLSCSPISGHRSVSWYQQTPGQGLQFLFEYFSETQRNKGNFPGRFSGRQFSNSRSEMNVSTLELGDSALYLCASSLGDRAQGYTFGSGTRLTVV.

This clonotype was recorded at least ten times. The gene calls are TRBV7-2 and TRBJ1-4; D may be TRBD1 (5 bases). The V end lost 4 bases, the J end lost 5 bases, and 14 bases lay between the germline ends. The CDR3 length is 15 residues. In germline, CDR1 is SGHTA, CDR2 FQGNSA. CDR3 nucleotides: TGTGCCAGCAGCTCACAGGTCTCCGCAAATGAAAAACTGTTTTTT. This sequence encodes CASSSQVSANEKLFF.

This clonotype was observed many times. This sequence joins TRBV6-5 and TRBJ2-1, with D hard to call. Germline-derived CDR1 and CDR2 are MNHEY and SVGAGI. With 5 bases removed from V and 9 bases from J, the gap between germline ends came to 11 bases. CDR3 size: 12 residues. This CDR3 is CASSLRRGEQFF. The CDR3, as DNA: TGTGCCAGCAGTCTCAGGAGAGGTGAGCAGTTCTTC.

This clonotype was picked up many times. The rearrangement joins TRBV9 to TRBJ2-1; D may match TRBD1 or TRBD2 (5 bases each). The CDR3 sequence is 16 residues long. In germline, CDR1 is SGDLS, CDR2 YYNGEE. V shed 2 bases and J shed 7 bases, with 19 bases lying between them. For the CDR3, the DNA is TGTGCCAGCAGCGTTTCACCGGGACCTCCCCTTAATGAGCAGTTCTTC. Residues: CASSVSPGPPLNEQFF.

J is TRBJ1-1 and V is TRBV6-1, with D tentatively TRBD1 (6 bases). The CDR3 contains 14 residues. Germline V gene sequence: CDR1 MNHNS, CDR2 SASEGT. V lost 4 bases and J lost 3, with 12 bases in between. Written as DNA, the CDR3 is TGTGCCAGCAGTGCGAGACAGGCCGACACTGAAGCTTTCTTT. Residues: CASSARQADTEAFF.

The J gene is TRBJ1-1, the V gene TRBV3-1; D call uncertain. The germline CDR1 and CDR2 sequences are LGHDT and YNNKEL (reference sequence). This CDR3 is 14 amino acids long. The V end lost 0 bases, the J end lost 6 bases, and 11 bases lay between the germline ends. The CDR3 is CASSQDPGRAEAFF. Written as DNA, the CDR3 is TGTGCCAGCAGCCAAGACCCCGGGAGGGCTGAAGCTTTCTTT.

The chain is built from TRBV23-1 and TRBJ2-6; D remains unclear. TRBV23-1 carries the ORF label, with uncertain function. V was trimmed by 7 bases and J by 5 bases, leaving 9 bases between them. The length of the CDR3 is 13 residues. The CDR3 loop is CASNGPWANVLTF. In DNA, the CDR3 is TGCGCCAGCAATGGGCCCTGGGCCAACGTCCTGACTTTC.

This clonotype was found many times. The chain links TRBV7-8 to TRBJ2-5, with D tentatively TRBD2 (5 bases). There are 14 residues in the CDR3. Per the germline V gene, CDR1 is SGHVS and CDR2 is FQNEAQ. Trimming removed 5 bases at V and 5 bases at J, with 15 bases between. CDR3 nucleotides: TGTGCCAGCAGCGGCCGGGCGGGCTGGGAGACCCAGTACTTC. This translates into CASSGRAGWETQYF.

The chain recombines TRBV7-9 with TRBJ1-1; no clear D. The CDR3 loop spans 12 amino acids. V dropped 4 bases and J dropped 4 bases, with 7 bases sitting between them. Per the germline V gene, CDR1 is SEHNR and CDR2 is FQNEAQ (reference sequence). The CDR3 region is CASSSPPTEAFF. The CDR3 coding sequence is TGTGCCAGCAGCTCTCCCCCCACTGAAGCTTTCTTT.

This clonotype occurred many times. This chain joins TRBV7-9 and TRBJ1-1; 10 bases agree with TRBD1. This CDR3 contains 13 residues. CDR1 is SEHNR and CDR2 is FQNEAQ in the germline V gene (reference sequence). After removal of 5 bases from V and 7 bases from J, the junction contained 4 bases not matched to a gene. CDR3 sequence (DNA): TGTGCCAGCAGCAGACAGGGGGCCGGTGAAGCTTTCTTT. The encoded protein is CASSRQGAGEAFF. Variable domain in full (rest from reference TRBV7-9 and TRBJ1-1): DTGVSQNPRHKITKRGQNVTFRCDPISEHNRLYWYRQTLGQGPEFLTYFQNEAQLEKSRLLSDRFSAERPKGSFSTLEIQRTEQGDSAMYLCASSRQGAGEAFFGQGTRLTVV.

This clonotype was observed many times. The CDR3: CASSYSIAGTEQFF. DNA for the CDR3: TGTGCCAGCAGTTACTCAATCGCCGGGACTGAGCAGTTCTTC. The J gene is TRBJ2-1, the V gene TRBV6-2 or TRBV6-3, with D perhaps given as TRBD1 or TRBD2 (5 bases each). CDR1 and CDR2 from the germline V gene are MNHEY and SVGEGT. The CDR3 extends over 14 amino acids. Trimming took off 0 bases at V and 9 bases at J, with 12 bases between the two ends.

Only a few counts were recorded for this clonotype. The gene calls are TRBV28 and TRBJ2-1, with 15 bases lining up with TRBD2. V shed 2 bases, J shed 13 bases, and the junction held 3 bases outside the gene matches. Per the germline V gene, CDR1 is MDHEN and CDR2 is SYDVKM. The CDR3 consists of 14 residues. The CDR3 is CASSLGLAGGRQFF. The CDR3 DNA sequence: TGTGCCAGCAGTTTAGGACTAGCGGGGGGGCGCCAGTTCTTC.

This clonotype showed up just a few times. The CDR3 here is CASSRGDSGANVLTF. As DNA, the CDR3 is TGCGCCAGCAGCCGGGGGGACTCTGGGGCCAACGTCCTGACTTTC. This chain uses TRBV5-1 with TRBJ2-6, with 7 bases matching TRBD2. The J segment lost 0 bases and the V segment lost 4 bases, leaving 1 base of the junction unmatched. This CDR3 region has 15 residues. Germline CDR1 reads SGHRS; CDR2 reads YFSETQ.

This clonotype was counted only a few times. V is TRBV18 and J is TRBJ2-3; 7 bases align to TRBD2. The CDR3 totals 14 residues. The V segment lost 4 bases and the J segment 2 bases; nucleotides outside the gene matches: 3. CDR1 and CDR2 from the germline V gene are KGHSH and LQKENI. In nucleotides, the CDR3 is TGTGCCAGCTCACGGACTAGAATCACAGATACGCAGTATTTT. This sequence encodes CASSRTRITDTQYF.

This clonotype was detected a few times. V usage is TRBV12-3 or TRBV12-4 and J usage is TRBJ1-5; D remains unclear. The CDR3 runs to 14 residues. Trimming stripped 5 bases from V and 0 bases from J, with 8 bases between. Here the CDR3 reads CASSVRLSNQPQHF. The CDR3 DNA sequence: TGTGCCAGCAGTGTCAGGCTTAGCAATCAGCCCCAGCATTTT.

This clonotype was picked up a small number of times. V is TRBV30 and J is TRBJ2-7; a weak D match, TRBD2 (5 bases). V was shortened by 2 bases and J by 1 base, with 9 bases between the two germline ends. The CDR3 sequence is 13 residues long. CDR1 is GTSNPN, CDR2 SVGIG, per germline (reference sequence). The CDR3 DNA reads TGTGCCTGGAGTCCCGGAGGATCCTACGAGCAGTACTTC. This translates into CAWSPGGSYEQYF.

This clonotype has ten or more counts. V usage is TRBV18 and J usage is TRBJ2-7, with 11 bases fitting TRBD2. With 6 bases clipped from V and 0 bases from J, the junction kept 1 base outside the gene matches. The CDR3 is 14 amino acids. Per the germline V gene, CDR1 is KGHSH and CDR2 is LQKENI. The CDR3 DNA reads TGTGCCAGCTCTGGGACTAGCGGCTCCTACGAGCAGTACTTC. Translated: CASSGTSGSYEQYF.